The text below deals with one TCR beta chain. These data come from a study of blood T cell repertoires in COVID-19. Two negative PCRs, clearance, or symptom resolution were required of recovered Cohort 3 donors. The ends were cut back, 4 bases at V and 4 bases at J, with 14 bases in the middle. Germline V gives CDR1 SQVTM, CDR2 ANQGSEA. The CDR3 has 13 amino acids. Only in-frame clones appear in the TCRdb table, and some are missing; sequencing was by immunoSEQ multiplex PCR. The repertoire includes 200,000 to 250,000 clones, approximately 82% of them detected once, and approximately 15% sits in the top ten.

The chain employs TRBV29-1 and TRBJ2-7; weak D call: TRBD2 (6 bases). Sequenced: PBMCs or T cells enriched from blood (not recorded which). The sequence was collected from a man aged 35 to 55 who had recovered from COVID-19. In nucleotides, the CDR3 is TGCAGCGTTGGGGACTTCCTTCGGTACGAGCAGTACTTC. This codes for CSVGDFLRYEQYF.